Listed below are T cell receptor beta chains from one sample, sequenced in a study of T cell responses to AZD1222 COVID-19 vaccine. TCRdb's copy holds only in-frame clones and misses some; the assay was immunoSEQ multiplex PCR. The table lists about 96,000 clones, approximately 90% of them singletons. The material was peripheral blood, obtained on day 0 of AZD1222 vaccination. These receptors came from an adult in good health. Each CDR3 is given with its conserved first and last residue.

TRBV6-5	TRBJ1-1	CASSYFGENTEAFF
TRBV7-9	TRBJ1-1	CASSTTGSWNTEAFF
TRBV7-2	TRBJ2-7	CASSSRTGSYEQYF
TRBV30	TRBJ1-1	CAWTPGKGWDTEAFF
TRBV28	TRBJ2-7	CASSLVGPQGYEQYF
TRBV2	TRBJ2-5	CASTPPGLKETQYF
TRBV3-1/TRBV3-2	TRBJ1-4	CASSQHGGEKLFF
TRBV5-6	TRBJ2-5	CASSFLDYKYQETQYF
TRBV14	TRBJ1-1	CASSRYGQTLNTEAFF
TRBV5-1	TRBJ1-4	CASSGDGPINEKLFF
TRBV11-3	TRBJ2-7	CASSQAQPDRRLSYEQYF
TRBV11-3	TRBJ1-6	CASSFNGNSPLHF
TRBV4-1	TRBJ1-2	CASSQDQRYNYGYTF
TRBV19	TRBJ1-5	CASSGREGDQPQHF
TRBV11-2	TRBJ1-2	CASSLSAGSLYGYTF
TRBV27	TRBJ1-2	CASSLFREGGYTF
TRBV5-1	TRBJ1-4	CASSLTGTGGEKLFF
TRBV9	TRBJ1-3	CASSVDISENTIYF
TRBV7-2	TRBJ1-2	CASSWGTVAGYTF
TRBV28	TRBJ1-2	CASTGRGVYGYTF
TRBV11-2	TRBJ2-7	CASRIAGGYEQYF
TRBV19	TRBJ2-7	CASSPDRVVHEQYF
TRBV19	TRBJ1-2	CASSVRDRGGGGYTF
TRBV7-6	TRBJ1-5	CASSLDRFNSQYSNQPQHF
TRBV4-1	TRBJ2-6	CASSQTHGVSGANVLTF
TRBV6-5	TRBJ1-4	CASSPTNLPNEKLFF
TRBV11-2	TRBJ2-5	CASSFSPTLKETQYF
TRBV6-5	TRBJ1-1	CASSYSIITEAFF
TRBV3-1/TRBV3-2	TRBJ2-7	CASSPGQRDSYEQYF
TRBV6-5	TRBJ2-3	CASSYSYDGGEPQYF
TRBV5-1	TRBJ1-1	CASTRDRLNTEAFF
TRBV7-2	TRBJ1-1	CASSFGVSTEAFF
TRBV4-2	TRBJ2-7	CASSQDGTSGLYEQYF